The present TCR beta chain was sequenced within a study of shared clonotypes between healthy human individuals. In the study overall: CD4 naive and memory got three plates each, CD8 naive two, CD8 memory one. Overall study findings and caveats: Researchers found naive subsets generally carried larger estimated richness than memory subsets. Only blood was sampled, and tissue TCR repertoires likely differ from blood ones. What rarefaction showed was incomplete sorted-subset sequencing despite large depth.

CD45RO-negative, CCR7-selected cells formed the naive CD8 fraction, which excluded terminally differentiated effector memory CD45RA+ cells. TCRdb's copy holds only in-frame clones and misses some; the assay was immunoSEQ multiplex PCR. This sample carries about 2 million clones, about 94% of them seen once, and the ten largest clones take 0.95% to 1.5%. Points on this clone: Its target is unknown.

This clonotype was obtained from a man aged 18 to 29 in good health. Sequencing was done on a sample of naive CD8+ T cells sorted from blood.

CDR3 amino acids: CASSQDPGEEQYF. The CDR3 DNA follows: TGCGCCAGCAGCCAAGATCCGGGGGAGGAGCAGTACTTC. This sequence joins TRBV4-1 and TRBJ2-7; possibly TRBD2 for D (6 bases). V was cut by 0 bases and J by 7 bases, with 10 bases left in between. This CDR3 has 13 amino acids. Germline values: CDR1 MGHRA, CDR2 YSYEKL.